The next 8 T cell receptor beta chains were all read from a single sample in a study of T-cell reconstitution after alpha-beta-depleted transplantation in children. Unique molecular identifiers were incorporated into the prepared TCRbeta library. Each CDR3 protein is one row after TCRdb ran MiXCR on the PCR reads. This table holds some 600,000 distinct CDR3 sequences, about an eighth found once. Sequenced here: PBMCs, mostly from graft donor cells, sampled 360 days after TCRalphabeta/CD19-depleted stem cell transplant. These receptors all come from a male patient aged 10-17 years who had a stem cell transplant for acute myeloid leukemia, so the T cells may come from the graft donor.

This clonotype has only a few counts. The chain joins TRBV11-2 to TRBJ2-1; D is perhaps TRBD1 or TRBD2 (5 bases each). The CDR3 contains 18 residues. Germline V gene sequence: CDR1 SGHAT, CDR2 FQNNGV. Between the trimmed V and J ends, which lost 2 bases and 3 bases, there was a span of 20 bases. Written as DNA, the CDR3 is TGTGCCAGCAGCTTAATGAGAGGGGCGAGTCGGGGCTACAATGAGCAGTTCTTC. Its translation is CASSLMRGASRGYNEQFF.

In this sample, this clonotype turned up many times. The chain recombines TRBV6-5 with TRBJ2-1; D is tentatively TRBD1 or TRBD2 (5 bases each). There are 14 residues in the CDR3. Germline-derived CDR1 and CDR2 are MNHEY and SVGAGI. Trimming cost V 5 bases and J 1 base, with 9 bases left between them. The CDR3 is CASSNEGSYNEQFF. The CDR3 bases are TGTGCCAGCAGTAATGAGGGGTCCTACAATGAGCAGTTCTTC.

The genes are TRBV15 and TRBJ2-7, with D possibly TRBD2 on 5 matching bases. Germline lookup yields CDR1 LNHNV and CDR2 YYDKDF (reference sequence). Trimming took 1 base from V and 2 from J, leaving 9 bases between them. This CDR3 comprises 14 residues. The chain's CDR3 is CATSRVSGTYEQYF. Written as DNA, the CDR3 is TGTGCCACCAGCAGAGTTTCCGGGACCTACGAGCAGTACTTC.

The genes are TRBV3-1 and TRBJ1-3; D might be TRBD1 (5 bases). The ends were cut back, 3 bases at V and 3 bases at J, with 6 bases in the middle. CDR1 is LGHDT and CDR2 is YNNKEL in the germline V gene (reference sequence). This CDR3 spans 13 amino acids. CDR3 in amino acids: CASSQGHGNTIYF. The CDR3 DNA follows: TGTGCCAGCAGCCAGGGGCATGGAAACACCATATATTTT.

This clonotype was picked up many times. The chain recombines TRBV7-3 with TRBJ2-2; 8 bases map to TRBD1. The CDR3 is made up of 16 amino acids. Germline CDR1 and CDR2: SGHTA and FQGTGA. Trimming removed 5 bases from V and 0 bases from J; junction bases left unmatched: 5. CDR3 in amino acids: CASSRTGGPNTGELFF. The CDR3 nucleotides read TGTGCCAGCAGCCGAACAGGGGGGCCGAACACCGGGGAGCTGTTTTTT.

This sequence joins TRBV28 and TRBJ2-3, with 11 positions matching TRBD2. Germline V lookup: CDR1 MDHEN, CDR2 SYDVKM. CDR3 length: 16 amino acids. J gave up 7 bases and V 4 bases, and 10 bases lay outside the gene matches. Here the CDR3 DNA reads TGTGCCAGCAGTTCGCAGACTAGCGGGACGGTAAATACGCAGTATTTT. Residues: CASSSQTSGTVNTQYF. The full variable domain, rest sourced from reference TRBV28 and TRBJ2-3, is DVKVTQSSRYLVKRTGEKVFLECVQDMDHENMFWYRQDPGLGLRLIYFSYDVKMKEKGDIPEGYSVSREKKERFSLILESASTNQTSMYLCASSSQTSGTVNTQYFGPGTRLTVL.

The rearrangement joins TRBV7-8 to TRBJ1-3; 7 bases agree with TRBD1. After removal of 1 base from V and 8 bases from J, the junction contained 8 bases not matched to a gene. Germline V gene lookup returns CDR1 SGHVS and CDR2 FQNEAQ. CDR3 length: 15 residues. The CDR3 region has the DNA TGTGCCAGCAGCTTAGACAGGGGTTTTGGGTACACCATATATTTT. It translates to CASSLDRGFGYTIYF.

J is TRBJ2-7 and V is TRBV21-1; the D call in the table, TRBD1, was not verified against the DNA. TRBV21-1 is a listed pseudogene. The CDR3 contains 16 residues. CDR3 loop: CAQISWKAGWSYEQYV. Written as DNA, the CDR3 is TGTGCCCAGATATCGTGGAAGGCAGGGTGGTCCTACGAGCAGTACGTC.